The 15 T cell receptor beta chains listed next were all sequenced from one sample in a study of beta chain features in type 1 diabetes. What was sequenced were expressed TCRB transcripts, since all of the isolated RNA had been reverse transcribed. Measured with immunoSEQ multiplex PCR; TCRdb has only the in-frame clones, and not every one. The sample lists under 900,000 clones, 17% occurring once. The sample consisted of naive CD4+ T cells from blood. The source is a woman between 18 and 30 years old in good health.

The chain combines TRBV7-9 with TRBJ2-5, with D perhaps matching TRBD2 (5 bases). The DNA matches TRBJ2-7 better at its end, which makes the J call doubtful. There are 12 residues in the CDR3. Looked up from germline, CDR1 is SEHNR and CDR2 is FQNEAQ (reference sequence). CDR3 loop: CASSPSGSEQYF. CDR3 DNA sequence: TGTGCCAGCAGCCCTTCTGGGAGCGAGCAGTACTTC.

The J gene is TRBJ2-2, the V gene TRBV4-3; D possibly uses TRBD1 or TRBD2 (5 bases each). CDR3 length: 19 amino acids. Germline loops: CDR1 LGHNA, CDR2 YSLEER. Trimming stripped 0 bases from V and 0 bases from J, with 17 bases between. This CDR3 reads CASSQDIGVGGANTGELFF. CDR3 sequence (DNA): TGCGCCAGCAGCCAAGATATTGGAGTTGGGGGAGCGAACACCGGGGAGCTGTTTTTT.

The chain couples TRBV7-2 to TRBJ2-6; D gene ambiguous. The germline V gene has CDR1 SGHTA and CDR2 FQGNSA. With 5 bases removed from V and 0 bases from J, the gap between germline ends came to 8 bases. This CDR3 comprises 15 residues. The CDR3 DNA sequence: TGTGCCAGCAGCCCTGACAACTCTGGGGCCAACGTCCTGACTTTC. Its protein product is CASSPDNSGANVLTF.

As DNA, the CDR3 is TGTGCCAGCAGCTCACTCAGGGGAAACACAGATACGCAGTATTTT. Translated, it gives CASSSLRGNTDTQYF. The V call is TRBV25-1, the J call TRBJ2-3, with a possible D match to TRBD1 (6 bases). Trimming cost V 6 bases and J 2 bases, with 15 bases left between them. Germline values: CDR1 MGHDK, CDR2 SYGVNS. CDR3 length: 15 amino acids.

V and J are TRBV7-6 and TRBJ2-1; 8 bases align to TRBD2. V lost 2 bases and J lost 9; bases outside the gene matches: 15. CDR1 and CDR2 from the germline V gene are SGHVS and FNYEAQ. The CDR3 runs 17 residues. The CDR3 sequence: CASSLSGSVLAVGEQFF. The CDR3, as DNA: TGTGCCAGCAGCTTATCGGGTAGTGTACTAGCGGTAGGTGAGCAGTTCTTC.

In this sample, this clone turned up a few times. The chain joins TRBV6-5 to TRBJ2-7, with 10 nucleotides matching TRBD2. V dropped 6 bases and J dropped 2; count of bases not matched to a gene: 4. The CDR3 consists of 14 residues. Germline V gene lookup returns CDR1 MNHEY and CDR2 SVGAGI. DNA for the CDR3: TGTGCCAGCAGCAAGCGGGAGGGCCCCTACGAGCAGTACTTC. This translates into CASSKREGPYEQYF.

A few counts support this clone. The gene calls are TRBV6-6 and TRBJ2-2; D not certain. The V gene lost 4 bases and the J gene lost 6 bases, with 9 bases spanning the gap. The CDR3 runs 13 residues. Germline CDR1 reads MNHNY; CDR2 reads SVGAGI (reference sequence). CDR3 sequence: CASSLNRAGELFF. The CDR3 DNA sequence: TGTGCCAGCAGTTTGAATCGCGCCGGGGAGCTGTTTTTT.

CDR3 residues: CASSRLAGGTDTQYF. CDR3 coding DNA: TGTGCCAGCAGCAGACTAGCGGGAGGCACAGATACGCAGTATTTT. The chain combines TRBV6-5 with TRBJ2-3, with 12 bases fitting TRBD2. J lost 1 base, V lost 6 bases, and 2 bases had no gene match. CDR1 is MNHEY and CDR2 is SVGAGI in the germline V gene. This CDR3 is 15 amino acids long.

The V and J genes are TRBV6-1 and TRBJ1-1, with 9 bases lining up with TRBD1. V dropped 2 bases and J dropped 2; count of bases not matched to a gene: 6. The CDR3 runs 16 residues. Germline CDR1 and CDR2: MNHNS and SASEGT. The CDR3 reads CASSEPGTGSNTEAFF. The CDR3 DNA follows: TGTGCCAGCAGTGAACCCGGGACAGGGAGCAACACTGAAGCTTTCTTT.

CDR3 in amino acids: CASSRGHRNYGYTF. In DNA, the CDR3 is TGTGCCAGCAGCCGCGGACACCGGAACTATGGCTACACCTTC. The chain has TRBV21-1 and TRBJ1-2; the table's D call, TRBD1, was not checked against the DNA. TRBV21-1 is deemed a pseudogene. The CDR3 has 14 residues.

The V and J genes are TRBV7-8 and TRBJ2-7, with D possibly matching TRBD1 (5 bases). V lost 2 bases, J lost 1 base, and 9 bases lay in between. Germline CDR1 reads SGHVS; CDR2 reads FQNEAQ. CDR3 length: 14 residues. The CDR3 DNA is TGTGCCAGCAGCTTACGAGACAGATCCTACGAGCAGTACTTC. Translation gives CASSLRDRSYEQYF.

The CDR3, as DNA: TGTGCCAGCAGCTTAAGACAGGAGACTTCACCCCTCCACTTT. As protein: CASSLRQETSPLHF. The chain recombines TRBV7-2 with TRBJ1-6, with D perhaps TRBD1 (6 bases). The germline V and J ends were trimmed by 2 bases and 9 bases, with 11 bases remaining between them. CDR3 length: 14 amino acids. CDR1 SGHTA and CDR2 FQGNSA come from the germline V gene.

The V and J genes are TRBV7-9 and TRBJ2-1; 7 bases fit TRBD2. V lost 5 bases, J lost 6 bases, and 7 bases stayed unmatched. The CDR3 is made up of 14 amino acids. Germline V gives CDR1 SEHNR, CDR2 FQNEAQ (reference sequence). The chain's CDR3 is CASSLTSVGNEQFF. CDR3 sequence (DNA): TGTGCCAGCAGCCTTACTAGCGTTGGCAATGAGCAGTTCTTC. Based on the CDR3 plus reference TRBV7-9 and TRBJ2-1, the full variable domain is DTGVSQNPRHKITKRGQNVTFRCDPISEHNRLYWYRQTLGQGPEFLTYFQNEAQLEKSRLLSDRFSAERPKGSFSTLEIQRTEQGDSAMYLCASSLTSVGNEQFFGPGTRLTVL.

The chain has TRBV7-9 and TRBJ2-1; 7 nucleotides match TRBD2. Germline V CDR1 and CDR2: SEHNR, FQNEAQ (reference sequence). CDR3 length: 15 residues. After removal of 5 bases from V and 9 bases from J, the junction contained 13 bases not matched to a gene. CDR3 coding DNA: TGTGCCAGCAGCCGGGGGGACGTGGGGCGAGTTGAGCAGTTCTTC. The encoded protein is CASSRGDVGRVEQFF.

This clone was counted only a few times. The gene calls are TRBV4-1 and TRBJ2-4; unclear D gene. V was shortened by 2 bases and J by 0 bases, with 8 bases between the two germline ends. CDR1 and CDR2 from the germline V gene are MGHRA and YSYEKL. CDR3 size: 15 residues. CDR3 nucleotides: TGCGCCAGCAGCCAACTAGGGCTAGCCAAAAACATTCAGTACTTC. It translates to CASSQLGLAKNIQYF.